This T cell receptor beta chain was sequenced during a study of T cell responses to AZD1222 COVID-19 vaccine. For the study at large: Whether given at about 4 or about 12 weeks, second doses were pooled.

Study findings and constraints: Donors were mostly white British, more females; clonal diversity possibly underestimated.

Data came from immunoSEQ multiplex PCR; TCRdb stores just in-frame clones and leaves some out. This sample yields some 130,000 clones, of which around 86% are seen a single time; 20% to 25% belongs to the top ten. Trimming took 0 bases from V and 4 from J, leaving 9 bases between them. The CDR3 extends over 14 amino acids. Germline V lookup: CDR1 MNHEY, CDR2 SVGAGI. A word on this clone: Its antigen is still unknown.

Sequencing used peripheral blood, obtained on day 0 of AZD1222 vaccination. This receptor was taken from an adult in good health. V and J are TRBV6-5 and TRBJ1-1; D gene ambiguous. The CDR3: CASSYSLGSTEAFF. The CDR3, as DNA: TGTGCCAGCAGTTACTCTCTGGGGAGCACTGAAGCTTTCTTT.